Listed here is a single T cell receptor beta chain. Its specificity is unknown. The entry originates in a study of Ad26.COV2.S vaccination and SARS-CoV-2 variants. The study's findings and limits: It is possible that the TCR breadth and depth analyses underestimated the total T cell responses.

The treatment was: around 19 received Ad26.COV2.S at low or high dose, single or two shots; about 5 received placebo; per-sample allocation not given. The samples were gathered on day 63 after the first injection of vaccine or placebo. Clones were read by immunoSEQ multiplex PCR, and TCRdb kept only the in-frame ones, dropping some. The sample holds more than 300,000 clones, just under 85% seen once. The sample in question was peripheral blood, obtained in a trial of Ad26.COV2.S vaccine versus placebo. The receptor comes from a person between 18 and 65 years old who received the Ad26.COV2.S COVID-19 vaccine or a placebo.

CDR3 bases: TGTGCCAGCACCCCCCGGGACAGGGGGTACTATGGCTACACCTTC. It codes for CASTPRDRGYYGYTF. The chain has TRBV9 and TRBJ1-2; TRBD1 matches at 11 bases. The germline V gene has CDR1 SGDLS and CDR2 YYNGEE. The J segment lost 3 bases and the V segment lost 6 bases, leaving 7 bases of the junction unmatched. This CDR3 spans 15 amino acids.